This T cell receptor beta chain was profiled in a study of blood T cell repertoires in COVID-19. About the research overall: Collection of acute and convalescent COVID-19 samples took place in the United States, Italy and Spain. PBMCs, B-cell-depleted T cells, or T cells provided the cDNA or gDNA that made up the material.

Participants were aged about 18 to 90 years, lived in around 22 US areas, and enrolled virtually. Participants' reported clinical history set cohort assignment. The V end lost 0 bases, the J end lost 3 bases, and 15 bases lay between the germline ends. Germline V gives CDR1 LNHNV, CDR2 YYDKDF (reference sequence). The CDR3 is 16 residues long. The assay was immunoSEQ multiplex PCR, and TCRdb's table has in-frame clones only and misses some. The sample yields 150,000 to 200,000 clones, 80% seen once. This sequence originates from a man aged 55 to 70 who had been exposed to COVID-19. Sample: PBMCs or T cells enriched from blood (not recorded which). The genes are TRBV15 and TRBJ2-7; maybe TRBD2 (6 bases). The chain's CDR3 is CATSRDRGGRGYEQYF. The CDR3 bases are TGTGCCACCAGCAGAGATCGGGGAGGAAGGGGCTACGAGCAGTACTTC.